The 9 T cell receptor beta chains listed next were all sequenced from one sample in a study of CD8 T cells in ankylosing spondylitis. TCRdb reprocessed the 5' RACE reads with MiXCR, giving one entry per CDR3 protein. The sample lists 250,000 to 300,000 distinct CDR3 sequences, roughly 20% occurring once. Sequencing was carried out using blood, either unsorted or a sorted T cell fraction (not recorded which). The receptors originated from a male donor with ankylosing spondylitis or in good health (not recorded which).

This clonotype was found a few times. The chain uses TRBV7-9 and TRBJ1-1; TRBD1 matches at 9 bases. Germline V gene sequence: CDR1 SEHNR, CDR2 FQNEAQ (reference sequence). V gave up 5 bases and J gave up 6 bases; unmatched junction bases: 7. This CDR3 contains 14 residues. In nucleotides, the CDR3 is TGTGCCAGCAGCGAGAGGGACAGGGCTTCTGAAGCTTTCTTT. Protein product: CASSERDRASEAFF. Variable domain in full (rest from reference TRBV7-9 and TRBJ1-1): DTGVSQNPRHKITKRGQNVTFRCDPISEHNRLYWYRQTLGQGPEFLTYFQNEAQLEKSRLLSDRFSAERPKGSFSTLEIQRTEQGDSAMYLCASSERDRASEAFFGQGTRLTVV.

The CDR3, as DNA: TGTGCCATCAGGCCCGAAAAGGCGACTAGCCATGAGCAGTTCTTC. Amino acid sequence: CAIRPEKATSHEQFF. The chain is built from TRBV10-3 and TRBJ2-1; 7 bases are a match to TRBD2. Germline trimming cut 6 bases from V and 8 bases from J; bases unmatched to any gene: 13. Germline V lookup: CDR1 ENHRY, CDR2 SYGVKD. The CDR3 length is 15 residues.

Regarding this clonotype: This is likely a read error, given that the CDR3 carries no conserved phenylalanine or tryptophan at its end. As DNA, the CDR3 is TGTGCCAGCAGCTTGGCCGGGACAGGGGCGCACGAGCAGTACGCC. The encoded protein is CASSLAGTGAHEQYA. The chain carries TRBV5-4 and TRBJ2-7; 10 bases agree with TRBD1. Trimming removed 0 bases from V and 5 bases from J; junction bases left unmatched: 5. This CDR3 is built from 15 residues. Germline V gene data show CDR1 as SGHNT and CDR2 as YYREEE (reference sequence).

This clonotype appeared a few times. The V call is TRBV3-1, the J call TRBJ1-6; D call uncertain. The CDR3 has 15 amino acids. V was shortened by 0 bases and J by 8 bases, with 11 bases between the two germline ends. Germline loops: CDR1 LGHDT, CDR2 YNNKEL (reference sequence). The CDR3 is CASSQDEGGDSPLHF. In DNA form, the CDR3 reads TGTGCCAGCAGCCAAGATGAGGGAGGCGATTCACCCCTCCACTTT.

The rearrangement joins TRBV5-1 to TRBJ2-6; TRBD2 is a possible D gene (5 bases). CDR1 is SGHRS, CDR2 YFSETQ, per germline. Trimming stripped 1 base from V and 4 bases from J, with 12 bases between. The CDR3 totals 16 residues. The DNA for the CDR3 is TGCGCCAGCAGCTTGTCAACCGGGAAAGGGGCCAACGTCCTGACTTTC. Protein: CASSLSTGKGANVLTF.

This clonotype showed up just a few times. The chain recombines TRBV11-2 with TRBJ2-1; the match to TRBD1 covers 9 bases. This CDR3 has 14 residues. The V and J ends lost 5 bases and 7 bases, in that order; junction bases with no gene match: 6. Germline V gives CDR1 SGHAT, CDR2 FQNNGV. The CDR3 DNA reads as TGTGCCAGCAGCCTTAACAGGGGGCGGAATGAGCAGTTCTTC. Amino acid sequence: CASSLNRGRNEQFF.

This clonotype was seen a handful of times. V and J are TRBV25-1 and TRBJ1-1; TRBD1 might be the D (5 bases). The CDR3 covers 13 residues. The germline CDR1 and CDR2 sequences are MGHDK and SYGVNS. Deletions cut 7 bases from V and 5 bases from J, with 14 bases between. The CDR3 loop is CASTQAGSTEAFF. The CDR3 DNA reads TGTGCCAGCACACAGGCGGGGAGTACTGAAGCTTTCTTT.

This clonotype came up many times. The chain employs TRBV7-3 and TRBJ2-2; 8 nucleotides match TRBD1. V lost 1 base and J lost 4; bases outside the gene matches: 5. CDR3 length: 16 amino acids. Germline V lookup: CDR1 SGHTA, CDR2 FQGTGA. CDR3 residues: CASSLRAGGSTGELFF. For the CDR3, the DNA is TGTGCCAGCAGCTTAAGGGCAGGGGGCAGCACCGGGGAGCTGTTTTTT.

This clonotype was detected only a few times. The rearrangement links TRBV20-1 to TRBJ2-3; D gene ambiguous. Germline CDR1 DFQATT, CDR2 SNEGSKA (reference sequence). The CDR3 is 13 residues long. V lost 3 bases, J lost 1 base, and 8 bases lay in between. As DNA, the CDR3 is TGCAGTGCTAGCGGGTTTCGCACAGATACGCAGTATTTT. This translates into CSASGFRTDTQYF.